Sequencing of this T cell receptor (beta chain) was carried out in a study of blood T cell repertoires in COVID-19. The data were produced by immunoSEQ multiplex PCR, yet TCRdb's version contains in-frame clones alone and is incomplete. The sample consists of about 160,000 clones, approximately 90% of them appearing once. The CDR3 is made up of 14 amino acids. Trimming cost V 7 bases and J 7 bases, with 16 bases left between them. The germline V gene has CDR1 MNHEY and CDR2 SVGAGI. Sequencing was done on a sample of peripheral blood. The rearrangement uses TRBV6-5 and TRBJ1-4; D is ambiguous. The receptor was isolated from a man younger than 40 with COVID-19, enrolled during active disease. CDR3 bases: TGTGCCAGCACCCGGGTTTTCGGGAGTGAAAAACTGTTTTTT. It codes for CASTRVFGSEKLFF.